This T cell receptor beta chain was sequenced for a study of T cell responses to AZD1222 COVID-19 vaccine. Clones were sequenced by immunoSEQ multiplex PCR, and TCRdb holds only the in-frame ones, with some missing. The repertoire consists of about 120,000 clones, with 70% to 90% occurring once and the leading ten covering 3% to 4%. The clonotype originates from an adult in good health. The sample was peripheral blood, taken on day 0 of MenACWY control vaccination.

The CDR3 DNA reads as TGTGCCAGCAGCTTATATAATCCGACGGGAGGATTGTCTGAAGCTTTCTTT. This codes for CASSLYNPTGGLSEAFF. This sequence joins TRBV7-3 and TRBJ1-1; D remains unclear. CDR3 length: 17 amino acids. Trimming removed 2 bases from V and 6 bases from J, with 22 bases in between. CDR1 is SGHTA, CDR2 FQGTGA, per germline.